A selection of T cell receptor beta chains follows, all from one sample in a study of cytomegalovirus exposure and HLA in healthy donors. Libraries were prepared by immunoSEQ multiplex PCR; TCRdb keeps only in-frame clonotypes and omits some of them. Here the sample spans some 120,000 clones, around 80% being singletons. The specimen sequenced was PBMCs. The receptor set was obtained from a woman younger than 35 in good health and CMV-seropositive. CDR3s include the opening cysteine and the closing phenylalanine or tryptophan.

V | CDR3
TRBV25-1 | CASSESVAGGGKLFF
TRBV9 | CASSLRGTSTDTQYF
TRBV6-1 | CASSPAGETQYF
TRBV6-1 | CASSEGPGVGYTF
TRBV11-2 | CASSYLTSPGELFF
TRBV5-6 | CASSGTDNYGYTF
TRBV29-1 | CSVGTGWDYGYTF
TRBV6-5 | CASRNFGQLNTEAFF
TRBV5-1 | CASSLAGRGGGSTDTQYF
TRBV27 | CASSFSNQPQHF
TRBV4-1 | CASSPGSSYEQYF
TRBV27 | CASSWAGDQYYEQYF
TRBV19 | CASSIVYVAGGPYEQYF
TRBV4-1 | CASSSRGQNQPQHF
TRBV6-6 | CASSYGGGRTQYF
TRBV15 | CATSRDLGGDTYNEQFF
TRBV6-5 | CASSYSSGGAGDTQYF
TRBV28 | CASSHRTVSYNEQFF
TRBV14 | CASSLTAGSGELFF
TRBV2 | CASRAGQGSYGYTF
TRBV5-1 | CASSSGTSGINQPQHF
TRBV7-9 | CASSSPGSYEQYF
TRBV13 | CASSSQTGIGSPLHF
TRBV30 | CAWSGQGRGYTF
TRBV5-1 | CASSFQDRVAGELFF